These 32 T cell receptor beta chains originate from one sample sequenced in a study of tumor-infiltrating lymphocytes in primary liver carcinoma. Total RNA amounting to 500 ng was the source from which TCR beta cDNA was made with a constant-region primer. Three rounds of nested multiplex PCR with slightly modified ARM-PCR produced TCR beta libraries. The first two PCR rounds, roughly 10 cycles each, used TRBV1-TRBV30 forward primers and a C-beta reverse primer. TCRdb independently ran MiXCR on the multiplex PCR reads; one entry per CDR3 protein. The sample contains about 100,000 distinct CDR3 sequences, around 68% of which appear only once. The source material, roughly 18-32 mg of unsorted bulk tissue, was used to co-extract RNA and DNA. The sample comprised tumor-adjacent normal liver tissue. The source is a man aged 40-49 years with primary liver carcinoma and hepatitis B virus infection.

This clonotype occurred many times. J is TRBJ2-3 and V is TRBV10-3; 8 bases agree with TRBD2. The CDR3 is 16 residues long. The germline V gene has CDR1 ENHRY and CDR2 SYGVKD. With 5 bases clipped from V and 4 bases from J, the junction kept 11 bases outside the gene matches. The DNA for the CDR3 is TGTGCCATCAGTCCTGGCTCTAGCGGGTTCTCAGATACGCAGTATTTT. This codes for CAISPGSSGFSDTQYF.

This clonotype has just a few counts. The rearrangement joins TRBV29-1 to TRBJ2-3, with 9 bases identical to TRBD2. CDR1 is SQVTM and CDR2 is ANQGSEA in the germline V gene. The CDR3 consists of 15 residues. V lost 3 bases and J lost 4; bases outside the gene matches: 8. CDR3 protein: CSVEGISGSADTQYF. In nucleotides, the CDR3 is TGCAGCGTTGAGGGGATTAGCGGGAGCGCAGATACGCAGTATTTT.

This clonotype has only a few counts. It may be a read error: a sequence one base away is much more abundant. V usage is TRBV6-5 and J usage is TRBJ2-6; tentative D call: TRBD1 (5 bases). Per the germline V gene, CDR1 is MNHEY and CDR2 is SVGAGI. The V and J ends lost 5 bases and 4 bases respectively, with 18 bases between them. The CDR3 extends over 17 amino acids. This CDR3 is CASSPEVGAVGANVLTF. DNA for the CDR3: TGTGCCAGCAGTCCCGAGGTAGGGGCGGTCGGGGCCAACGTCCTGACTTTC.

In the case of this clonotype: Its ends do not fully match the called genes, so a read error is possible. The chain employs TRBV11-2 and TRBJ2-1, with D tentatively TRBD1 or TRBD2 (5 bases each). CDR1 is SGHAT and CDR2 is FQNNGV in the germline V gene. The CDR3 loop spans 12 amino acids. CDR3 sequence (DNA): TGTGCCAGCAGTTTGGGGGTACATGAGCAGTTCTTT. Translating gives CASSLGVHEQFF.

As to this clonotype: This may stem from a read error, because a much larger clone lies one nucleotide away. The V call is TRBV6-5, the J call TRBJ1-2; 9 bases match TRBD1. The V gene's germline CDR1 is MNHEY and CDR2 SVGAGI. Trimming took 6 bases from V and 9 from J; bases not matched to a gene: 11. The CDR3 is 14 residues long. CDR3 region: CASRHGTGNYSYTF. The CDR3 DNA is TGTGCCAGCAGACACGGGACAGGGAATTATAGCTACACCTTC.

V is TRBV12-5 and J is TRBJ2-2, with D perhaps TRBD1 or TRBD2 (5 bases each). V lost 6 bases and J lost 0, with 14 bases in between. The CDR3 spans 16 residues. Germline V gene lookup returns CDR1 LGHNT and CDR2 FRNRAP. The CDR3 sequence is CASGLPGPTNTGELFF. CDR3 nucleotide sequence: TGTGCTAGTGGCCTTCCGGGGCCCACGAACACCGGGGAGCTGTTTTTT.

This chain joins TRBV29-1 and TRBJ2-1; D uncertain. The CDR3 is made up of 10 amino acids. CDR1 and CDR2 from the germline V gene are SQVTM and ANQGSEA. V was cut by 7 bases and J by 7 bases, with 8 bases left in between. The CDR3 nucleotides are TGCAGCGACGCCCCAAATGAGCAGTTCTTC. This translates into CSDAPNEQFF.

As concerns this clonotype: A read error is likely, as this CDR3 ends without the conserved phenylalanine or tryptophan. V usage is TRBV6-1 and J usage is TRBJ2-5; D gene uncertain. This CDR3 has 15 amino acids. Looked up from germline, CDR1 is MNHNS and CDR2 is SASEGT. The CDR3 loop reads CASSEERNVQETQYL. The CDR3 DNA reads as TGTGCCAGCAGTGAAGAACGTAACGTCCAAGAGACTCAGTACTTA.

Note on this clonotype: A read error may produce the germline difference seen at one junction end. The CDR3 DNA follows: TGTGTCAGCAGTAAACAGGGCCAATCCTACGAGCAGTGCTTC. The encoded protein is CVSSKQGQSYEQCF. V gene TRBV28 combines with J gene TRBJ2-7; weak D call: TRBD1 (6 bases). Per the germline V gene, CDR1 is MDHEN and CDR2 is SYDVKM. The length of the CDR3 is 14 residues.

About this clonotype: A read error may explain this, as a much larger clone is one base away. The rearrangement links TRBV28 to TRBJ2-7; 7 nucleotides match TRBD2. Per germline, CDR1 MDHEN and CDR2 SYDVKM. The CDR3 is 13 residues long. CDR3 in DNA: TGTGCCAGCAACGGTGGCGGGAGTTACGTGCAGTACTTC. Amino acid sequence: CASNGGGSYVQYF.

Comment on this clonotype: One end of the junction varies from germline; a read error may be responsible. V and J are TRBV11-2 and TRBJ2-7; maybe TRBD1 (6 bases). This CDR3 has 17 amino acids. From germline, CDR1 is SGHAT and CDR2 FQNNGV. The CDR3 sequence: CGSSLDFGTPSSYGQYF. CDR3 sequence (DNA): TGTGGCAGCAGTTTAGACTTCGGGACACCCAGCTCCTACGGGCAGTACTTC. Full variable domain (outside the CDR3, taken from reference TRBV11-2 and TRBJ2-7): EAGVAQSPRYKIIEKRQSVAFWCNPISGHATLYWYQQILGQGPKLLIQFQNNGVVDDSQLPKDRFSAERLKGVDSTLKIQPAKLEDSAVYLCGSSLDFGTPSSYGQYFGPGTRLTVT.

This clonotype was detected many times. The chain carries TRBV14 and TRBJ2-3; 11 bases line up with TRBD2. CDR1 SGHDN and CDR2 FVKESK come from the germline V gene. The CDR3 runs to 15 residues. Losses at the gene ends were 4 bases for V and 3 bases for J; bases not matched to a gene: 3. The CDR3 coding sequence is TGTGCCAGCAGCCCGCGACTAGCGGGAACAGATACGCAGTATTTT. This codes for CASSPRLAGTDTQYF.

DNA for the CDR3: TGTGCCAGCAGCTTAGGGTCTATCTACGAGCAGTACTTC. Translated: CASSLGSIYEQYF. V and J are TRBV7-9 and TRBJ2-7; D is undetermined. The germline V gene encodes CDR1 SEHNR and CDR2 FQNEAQ (reference sequence). V was trimmed by 1 base and J by 3 bases, leaving 7 bases between them. The CDR3 has 13 residues.

Points on this clonotype: At one boundary the junction diverges from the germline segment, which might be a read error. This sequence joins TRBV4-2 and TRBJ2-1; 7 bases match TRBD2. Germline V gene lookup returns CDR1 LGHNA and CDR2 YNFKEQ. The CDR3 has 15 residues. As DNA, the CDR3 is TGTGTCAGCAGCCGAGAAGGGCGGGAGACCAATGAGCAGTTCTTC. Translating gives CVSSREGRETNEQFF.

Worth noting for this clonotype: With a much larger clone just one base away, this may be a read error. The V call is TRBV7-8, the J call TRBJ1-1; the D is unclear. CDR3 length equals 13 residues. Germline V gives CDR1 SGHVS, CDR2 FQNEAQ. Trimming removed 5 bases at V and 4 bases at J, with 11 bases between. CDR3 region: CASSPAVRTEAFF. The CDR3 DNA reads as TGTGCCAGCAGCCCCGCTGTCCGCACTGAAGCTTTCTTT.

Note on this clonotype: This may arise from a read error, as a much more abundant clone is one base away. The chain has TRBV5-1 and TRBJ2-7; D not resolved. CDR3 length: 14 residues. CDR1 is SGHRS, CDR2 YFSETQ, per germline. The germline V and J ends were trimmed by 4 bases and 1 base, with 12 bases remaining between them. The CDR3 region is CASSPETGSYEQYF. In DNA form, the CDR3 reads TGCGCCAGCAGCCCAGAGACGGGTTCCTACGAGCAGTACTTC.

A word on this clonotype: This could be a read error, since a much larger clone is one nucleotide away. This chain joins TRBV6-1 and TRBJ1-5; D perhaps matches TRBD1 (6 bases). The CDR3 loop spans 14 amino acids. The V gene's germline CDR1 is MNHNS and CDR2 SASEGT. The CDR3 loop is CAGSTGQSEQPQHF. The CDR3 bases are TGTGCCGGCAGTACTGGACAGTCCGAGCAGCCCCAGCATTTT.

Comments on this clonotype: A much more abundant neighbour one base away suggests this may be a read error. This chain connects TRBV6-2 or TRBV6-3 to TRBJ2-3; TRBD2 agrees at 8 bases. CDR3 size: 16 residues. V shed 0 bases and J 5 bases; nucleotides not matched to a gene: 7. Germline V gene data show CDR1 as MNHEY and CDR2 as SVGEGT. The CDR3 spells CASSYSPGGNRDTQYF. For the CDR3, the DNA is TGTGCCAGCAGTTACTCTCCGGGAGGGAACAGAGATACGCAGTATTTT.

This clonotype was recorded many times. J is TRBJ1-2 and V is TRBV6-6; D possibly corresponds to TRBD1 (5 bases). The CDR3 has 17 residues. V was shortened by 0 bases and J by 3 bases, with 17 bases between the two germline ends. From germline, CDR1 is MNHNY and CDR2 SVGAGI (reference sequence). The CDR3 bases are TGTGCCAGCAGTTACTCCCTGGGGGTAAATAGGGACTATGGCTACACCTTC. It is translated as CASSYSLGVNRDYGYTF.

As concerns this clonotype: A much larger clone differs by one base, so this may be a read error. DNA of the CDR3: TGTGCCAGCACCTCTCTCGAAGCGGTAGCGGGATATGAGCATTACTTC. It specifies CASTSLEAVAGYEHYF. V and J are TRBV6-1 and TRBJ2-7, with 8 bases matching TRBD2. The CDR3 spans 16 residues. The germline CDR1 and CDR2 sequences are MNHNS and SASEGT.

On this clonotype: The conserved phenylalanine or tryptophan normally closing the CDR3 is absent here, so this likely arose from a read error. The rearrangement links TRBV6-5 to TRBJ2-2; D ambiguous. Germline CDR1 MNHEY, CDR2 SVGAGI. The germline V and J ends were trimmed by 2 bases and 4 bases, with 11 bases remaining between them. CDR3 length: 15 amino acids. Written as DNA, the CDR3 is TGTGCCAGCAGTTACGGTGGCCTTGTCACCGGGGAGCTGTTTGTT. The encoded protein is CASSYGGLVTGELFV.

The chain recombines TRBV29-1 with TRBJ2-5, with TRBD2 matching 8 bases. With 5 bases clipped from V and 0 bases from J, the junction kept 2 bases outside the gene matches. The germline gives CDR1 SQVTM, CDR2 ANQGSEA. The CDR3 loop spans 13 amino acids. This CDR3 reads CSVLSGNQETQYF. The CDR3, as DNA: TGCAGCGTTCTTAGCGGGAACCAAGAGACCCAGTACTTC.

A word on this clonotype: This clone may be a read error of a much larger clone one base away. The rearrangement joins TRBV5-5 to TRBJ1-4; D call uncertain. The CDR3 contains 15 residues. Germline V gives CDR1 SGHKS, CDR2 YYEKEE (reference sequence). V gave up 2 bases and J gave up 0 bases, with 8 bases separating them. The CDR3: CASSLGRTTNEKLFF. CDR3 sequence (DNA): TGTGCCAGCAGCTTAGGACGGACAACTAATGAAAAACTGTTTTTT.

Points on this clonotype: Its ends do not fully match the called genes, so a read error is possible. The chain has TRBV6-6 and TRBJ1-1; the D is unclear. The CDR3 extends over 13 amino acids. Germline V lookup: CDR1 MNHNY, CDR2 SVGAGI (reference sequence). The CDR3 DNA reads TGTACCAGCAGTGTGGTGGCAGACACTGAAGCTTTCTTT. Translation gives CTSSVVADTEAFF.

In the case of this clonotype: A much larger clone differs from this one at a single base, so this may be a read error. The rearrangement links TRBV10-3 to TRBJ2-2; 8 positions match TRBD2. V trimming: 7 bases; J trimming: 7 bases; junction bases outside the gene matches: 14. Germline-derived CDR1 and CDR2 are ENHRY and SYGVKD. The CDR3 is 16 residues long. The CDR3 reads CAINGGAGEVDGELFF. The CDR3 region has the DNA TGTGCCATCAATGGCGGAGCGGGAGAAGTCGACGGGGAGCTGTTTTTT.

For this clonotype: A much larger clone differs from this one at a single base, so this may be a read error. The rearrangement uses TRBV12-3 or TRBV12-4 and TRBJ1-2; D unclear. The CDR3 totals 14 residues. The germline V and J ends were trimmed by 7 bases and 8 bases, with 20 bases remaining between them. CDR3 bases: TGTGCCAGCATCGGGATGGCGGGAGGATACGGCTACACCTTC. This codes for CASIGMAGGYGYTF.

This clonotype was detected only once. The junction does not match germline at one end; this may be a read error. The rearrangement links TRBV4-1 to TRBJ1-1; D is perhaps TRBD1 (5 bases). CDR3 length: 15 amino acids. Germline CDR1 is MGHRA and CDR2 is YSYEKL. The CDR3 here is CASRQVDTMNTEAFF. CDR3 nucleotides: TGCGCCAGCAGACAAGTGGACACCATGAACACTGAAGCTTTCTTT.

As concerns this clonotype: This may come from a read error, since a much larger clone is one base off. V and J are TRBV30 and TRBJ1-5; the D is unclear. The germline CDR1 and CDR2 sequences are GTSNPN and SVGIG (reference sequence). The CDR3 extends over 15 amino acids. Trimming cost V 0 bases and J 4 bases, with 13 bases left between them. CDR3 in amino acids: CAWSVYGRENQPQHF. The CDR3 bases are TGTGCCTGGAGTGTATATGGAAGGGAAAATCAGCCCCAGCATTTT.

Concerning this clonotype: A read error may produce the germline difference seen at one junction end. J is TRBJ2-1 and V is TRBV6-1; TRBD2 is a possible D gene (6 bases). Germline loops: CDR1 MNHNS, CDR2 SASEGT. CDR3 length equals 13 residues. Here the CDR3 DNA reads TGTGCCAGCAGTGGGGGACTCTACAATGAGCAGTCCTTC. Translated: CASSGGLYNEQSF.

There are many counts of this clonotype. The V call is TRBV7-8, the J call TRBJ2-7; 8 bases are shared with TRBD2. Germline V gene data show CDR1 as SGHVS and CDR2 as FQNEAQ. V gave up 3 bases and J gave up 5 bases; unmatched junction bases: 9. The CDR3 contains 15 residues. CDR3 nucleotide sequence: TGTGCCAGCAGCTTCACCGCAAGCGGGAGAAACGAGCAGTACTTC. Translated: CASSFTASGRNEQYF.

On this clonotype: A much bigger clone sits one base away, suggesting this may be a read error. The CDR3 nucleotides read TGTGCCAGCAGTCCACGGGGGGGTCGTAATTCATCCCTCCACTTT. It specifies CASSPRGGRNSSLHF. The rearrangement joins TRBV12-3 or TRBV12-4 to TRBJ1-6; TRBD1 is a possible D gene (5 bases). CDR3 length equals 15 residues.

Comments on this clonotype: This CDR3 fails to terminate in the conserved phenylalanine or tryptophan, so it likely reflects a read error. The gene calls are TRBV11-1 and TRBJ2-1; 13 bases are a match to TRBD2. The CDR3 runs 15 residues. Germline CDR1 and CDR2: SGHAT and FQDESV (reference sequence). The CDR3 DNA sequence: TGTGCCGGCAGCCTGGGACTAGCGGGGTACAATGAGCAGTTCTTA. Translated, it gives CAGSLGLAGYNEQFL.